The clone carrying this T cell receptor (beta chain) has at least ten counts. The antigen is undetermined. The CDR3 extends over 11 amino acids. V dropped 7 bases and J dropped 0 bases, with 2 bases sitting between them. Germline V gene data show CDR1 as MDHEN and CDR2 as SYDVKM. TCRdb re-called the PCR reads with MiXCR, one entry per CDR3 protein. Of approximately 90,000 distinct CDR3 sequences detected, approximately 22% appear once; the ten largest clones hold about 1%. The data were obtained in a study of molecular identifiers for immune sequencing clone quantification. Study results and limitations: Over 99% of CMV-specific effector molecules, but under 1% of naive ones, were in clones above 20 copies. Spiked Jurkat TCR RNA originating from one cell could reportedly be identified amid one million naive cells.

The receptor's source is a human donor in good health. Some libraries in this study had Jurkat cell RNA spiked in. The J gene is TRBJ2-3, the V gene TRBV28; D is ambiguous. The sample consisted of naive CD8+ T cells from blood, with Jurkat cell RNA spiked in. Subset in this sample: FACS-sorted CD8+CD4-CCR7+CD45RA+ naive T cells. The CDR3 loop reads CASNSTDTQYF. DNA for the CDR3: TGTGCCAGCAACAGCACAGATACGCAGTATTTT.